Listed below are T cell receptor beta chains from one sample, sequenced in a study of CD8+CD57+ T cells in acquired aplastic anemia. TCRdb fed the reads into MiXCR, producing one record per CDR3 protein. In the table there are about 160,000 distinct CDR3 sequences, over 40% of which are singletons. The specimen sequenced was sorted CD4+, CD8+, or CD8+CD57+ T cells (not recorded which) from PBMCs. These receptors were obtained from a human donor with aplastic anemia. The CDR3 runs from the conserved cysteine through the conserved F or W. D genes are given only for firm matches. Not every row has a clone size; where given, it reads once, few, many or a size class.

d_gene | j_gene | abundance | v_gene | CDR3nt | CDR3aa
NA | TRBJ1-3 | many | TRBV5-4 | TGTGCCAGCAGCGCCTCTGGAAACACCATATATTTT | CASSASGNTIYF
NA | TRBJ1-1 | few | TRBV28 | TGTGCCAGCAGCCCACCCGGGACACGCGCTAGGAACACTGAAGCTTTCTTT | CASSPPGTRARNTEAFF
NA | TRBJ2-7 | NA | TRBV7-3 | TGTGCCAGCAGCCTATTCGGATACGAGCAGTACTTC | CASSLFGYEQYF
TRBD1 | TRBJ1-5 | NA | TRBV24-1 | TGTGCCACCAGTGACAGACAGGGCGGCCAGCCCCAGCATTTT | CATSDRQGGQPQHF
NA | TRBJ1-1 | many | TRBV7-2 | TGTGCCAGCAGCTTAGAGCAACAGGGTTACACTGAAGCTTTCTTT | CASSLEQQGYTEAFF
TRBD1 | TRBJ2-7 | many | TRBV20-1 | TGCAGTGCTAGGCGACAGGGCCAATGGGCCGAGCAGTACTTC | CSARRQGQWAEQYF
TRBD2 | TRBJ2-7 | once | TRBV29-1 | TGCAGCGTTGAGGGACCAGGACTAGCGGGGGGGAACGAGCAGTACTTC | CSVEGPGLAGGNEQYF
NA | TRBJ1-1 | many | TRBV6-5 | TGTGCCAGCAGATTCTCAGGGGCGAACACTGAAGCTTTCTTT | CASRFSGANTEAFF
NA | TRBJ1-6 | NA | TRBV24-1 | TGTGCCACCAGTCACGGGACACACTCCTACAATTCACCCCTCCACTTT | CATSHGTHSYNSPLHF
NA | TRBJ1-1 | few | TRBV4-1 | TGCGCCAGCACCACACAGTGGAACACTGAAGCTTTCTTT | CASTTQWNTEAFF
TRBD1 | TRBJ1-1 | NA | TRBV18 | TGTGCCAGCTCAGTACAGCGACAGGGTATGAGCACTGAAGCTTTCTTT | CASSVQRQGMSTEAFF
NA | TRBJ2-2 | many | TRBV10-3 | TGTGCCATCAGTGTCGGGGGCGAGGTCACCGGGGAGCTGTTTTTT | CAISVGGEVTGELFF
TRBD2 | TRBJ2-3 | once | TRBV27 | TGTGCCAGCAGTTTATCCCTGGGACTAGCGGGGGAGCTGGCAGATACGCAGTATTTT | CASSLSLGLAGELADTQYF
NA | TRBJ1-5 | medium-sized | TRBV19 | TGTGCCAGTAGTACAGGGACTCAGCCCCAGCATTTT | CASSTGTQPQHF
NA | TRBJ2-2 | many | TRBV9 | TGTGCCAGCAGCGATCTACGAGTGAACACCGGGGAGCTGTTTTTT | CASSDLRVNTGELFF
NA | TRBJ1-5 | few | TRBV2 | TGTGCCAGCAGGGTGACATCCGACCAGCCCCAGCATTTT | CASRVTSDQPQHF
NA | TRBJ1-6 | few | TRBV6-2/TRBV6-3 | TGTGCCAGCGGTTACGGGCGAGGAGGGGAGTATAATTCACCCCTCCACTTT | CASGYGRGGEYNSPLHF
NA | TRBJ2-7 | NA | TRBV24-1 | TGTGCCACCAGTGATTTCCTCCGGGACCCCTCCTACGAGCAGTACTTC | CATSDFLRDPSYEQYF
NA | TRBJ1-2 | NA | TRBV9 | TGTGCCAGCAGCGTAGACGATGGGGGGCGAGACTATGGCTACACCTTC | CASSVDDGGRDYGYTF
TRBD2 | TRBJ2-3 | NA | TRBV29-1 | TGCAGCGTTGAAGGGGCTAGCGGGACGGGCACAGATACGCAGTATTTT | CSVEGASGTGTDTQYF
NA | TRBJ1-2 | many | TRBV25-1 | TGTGCCAGCAGTGAAGATCGGGGGGCGAACTATGGCTACACCTTC | CASSEDRGANYGYTF
NA | TRBJ2-1 | NA | TRBV12-3/TRBV12-4 | TGTGCCAGCAGTTTAGTATTCTCGGGTAGCGGAGTATACAATGAGCAGTTCTTC | CASSLVFSGSGVYNEQFF
NA | TRBJ1-5 | many | TRBV6-5 | TGTGCCAGCAGTCCCCGGGGAAGCAGTATCCAGCCCCAGCATTTT | CASSPRGSSIQPQHF
TRBD2 | TRBJ2-5 | NA | TRBV7-9 | TGTGCCAGCAGACCTAGCGGGGGGTCCAGGACCCAGTACTTC | CASRPSGGSRTQYF
TRBD1 | TRBJ1-5 | NA | TRBV19 | TGTGCCAGTAGTCTGGGACAGGGGAGCAATCAGCCCCAGCATTTT | CASSLGQGSNQPQHF
NA | TRBJ2-5 | many | TRBV5-6 | TGTGCCAGCAGCTTGTTCCAAGAGACCCAGTACTTC | CASSLFQETQYF
NA | TRBJ1-2 | NA | TRBV24-1 | TGTGCCACCAGTGATTCGGACAGATATTATGGCTACACCTTC | CATSDSDRYYGYTF
NA | TRBJ2-3 | NA | TRBV15 | TGTGCCACCAGCAGAGCGACCGCAGATACGCAGTATTTT | CATSRATADTQYF
TRBD1 | TRBJ1-4 | few | TRBV7-7 | TGTGCCAGCAGCTCATCCGGGACAGGGGATGAAAAACTGTTTTTT | CASSSSGTGDEKLFF
NA | TRBJ1-1 | NA | TRBV29-1 | TGCAGCGCCGAAGATAACTTGAACACTGAAGCTTTCTTT | CSAEDNLNTEAFF
NA | TRBJ2-3 | NA | TRBV19 | TGTGCCAGTAGTATCGGCAGGGCTAGCACAGATACGCAGTATTTT | CASSIGRASTDTQYF
NA | TRBJ2-7 | NA | TRBV28 | TGTGCCATCCAGGAGGAGGACAGCTCCTACGAGCAGTACTTC | CAIQEEDSSYEQYF
NA | TRBJ1-2 | NA | TRBV20-1 | TGCAGTGTTGTTCCGGGTGGCTATGGCTACACCTTC | CSVVPGGYGYTF
TRBD2 | TRBJ2-1 | NA | TRBV20-1 | TGCAGTGCTAGGGGACTAGCGGGAGTCGGTGAGCAGTTCTTC | CSARGLAGVGEQFF
NA | TRBJ1-4 | NA | TRBV24-1 | TGTGCCACCAGTGATTCCAGGGGACTCGAAAAACTGTTTTTT | CATSDSRGLEKLFF
NA | TRBJ2-7 | NA | TRBV10-3 | TGTGCCATCAGTGAACAGGACTCCTACGAGCAGTACTTC | CAISEQDSYEQYF
NA | TRBJ1-1 | NA | TRBV20-1 | TGCAGTGCTAGAGTTGGGGCCAACACTGAAGCTTTCTTT | CSARVGANTEAFF
NA | TRBJ1-6 | NA | TRBV4-1 | TGCGCCAGCAGCCAAGAGTCTCGGGGGTATTCACCCCTCCACTTT | CASSQESRGYSPLHF
NA | TRBJ1-1 | NA | TRBV2 | TGTGCCAGCAGTGAGACCTGGAACACTGAAGCTTTCTTT | CASSETWNTEAFF
TRBD2 | TRBJ2-7 | NA | TRBV11-1 | TGTGCCAGCAGCTTATCTAGCGGGGGGAACTCCTACGAGCAGTACTTC | CASSLSSGGNSYEQYF
TRBD1 | TRBJ1-2 | many | TRBV6-1 | TGTGCCAGCAGAGACCGGGACAGGGGAAATGGCTACACCTTC | CASRDRDRGNGYTF
TRBD1 | TRBJ1-2 | many | TRBV13 | TGTGCCAGCAGCTACCGACAGGGGAGAATAGGCTACACCTTC | CASSYRQGRIGYTF
TRBD1 | TRBJ1-1 | NA | TRBV24-1 | TGTGCCACCAAGGGGGCGAGAACTGAAGCTTTCTTT | CATKGARTEAFF
TRBD1 | TRBJ1-1 | many | TRBV12-3/TRBV12-4 | TGTGCCAGCAGACCCAGCGGGACAGACGGGGAAGCTTTCTTT | CASRPSGTDGEAFF
NA | TRBJ1-2 | many | TRBV2 | TGTGCCAGCAGTGAGAACAGCCTCTATGGCTACACCTTC | CASSENSLYGYTF
NA | TRBJ1-5 | many | TRBV5-4 | TGTGCCAGCAGCTTGTCGGGGGGTCAGCCCCAGCATTTT | CASSLSGGQPQHF
NA | TRBJ1-5 | many | TRBV6-1 | TGTGCCAGCAGTGTCGACAACTATAGCAATCAGCCCCAGCATTTT | CASSVDNYSNQPQHF
NA | TRBJ2-1 | NA | TRBV7-6 | TGTGCCAGCAGCTACCAATCCTACAATGAGCAGTTCTTC | CASSYQSYNEQFF
NA | TRBJ2-3 | NA | TRBV7-2 | TGTGCCAGCAGCTCCCCCCCAGATACGCAGTATTTT | CASSSPPDTQYF
TRBD2 | TRBJ2-1 | NA | TRBV29-1 | TGCAGCGTTGGGACTAGCGCTAGCTCCTACAATGAGCAGTTCTTC | CSVGTSASSYNEQFF
NA | TRBJ2-7 | NA | TRBV7-8 | TGTGCCAGCAGCTTAGTAACCTTCGACGAGCAGTACTTC | CASSLVTFDEQYF
NA | TRBJ2-7 | NA | TRBV24-1 | TGTGCCCCCGGACCCCCCCTTTACAGCACTATCTACGAGCAGTACTTC | CAPGPPLYSTIYEQYF
NA | TRBJ2-3 | NA | TRBV11-2 | TGTGCCAGCAGCCGCCGGACCCGCACAGATACGCAGTATTTT | CASSRRTRTDTQYF